The 9 T cell receptor beta chains listed next were all sequenced from one sample in a study of T cell responses to AZD1222 COVID-19 vaccine. The data were produced by immunoSEQ multiplex PCR, yet TCRdb's version contains in-frame clones alone and is incomplete. Among around 150,000 clones, less than 95% were seen once, and the ten largest hold approximately 0.6%. Here the sequenced sample was peripheral blood, taken on day 0 of AZD1222 vaccination. The receptors originated from an adult in good health.

Note on this clone: The DNA is left out, because the CDR3 cannot be placed on it with certainty; the CDR3 is given as TCRdb lists it. This chain links TRBV28 with TRBJ2-1; the table gives TRBD1 as D, unverified against the DNA. CDR1 is MDHEN, CDR2 SYDVKM, per germline. The CDR3 is made up of 15 amino acids, end residues included. The CDR3 spells CASIPLWTRSNEQFF.

The chain links TRBV27 to TRBJ2-3; 15 bases map to TRBD2. There are 17 residues in the CDR3. Per the germline V gene, CDR1 is MNHEY and CDR2 is SMNVEV (reference sequence). The ends lost 5 bases at V and 4 bases at J; junction bases unmatched: 7. CDR3 amino acids: CASSLRTSGRAPDTQYF. As DNA, the CDR3 is TGTGCCAGCAGTCTGCGGACTAGCGGGAGGGCCCCAGATACGCAGTATTTT.

The rearrangement joins TRBV18 to TRBJ1-5; tentatively, D is TRBD1 (5 bases). Trimming stripped 6 bases from V and 0 bases from J, with 12 bases between. The CDR3 is made up of 15 amino acids. Germline assignment: CDR1 KGHSH and CDR2 LQKENI. CDR3 protein: CASSDKGYSNQPQHF. The CDR3 nucleotides read TGTGCCAGCTCGGATAAGGGGTATAGCAATCAGCCCCAGCATTTT.

This sequence joins TRBV7-2 and TRBJ1-2; 12 nucleotides line up with TRBD1. This CDR3 comprises 16 residues. Germline V CDR1 and CDR2: SGHTA, FQGNSA. The V segment lost 5 bases and the J segment 4 bases; nucleotides outside the gene matches: 8. The chain's CDR3 is CASSGTGTGGIYGYTF. CDR3 DNA: TGTGCCAGCAGCGGTACCGGGACAGGGGGCATCTATGGCTACACCTTC.

This clone was seen a single time. The V and J genes are TRBV6-5 and TRBJ1-1, with 7 bases that match TRBD1. The germline gives CDR1 MNHEY, CDR2 SVGAGI. This CDR3 has 14 residues. The V segment lost 6 bases and the J segment 1 base; nucleotides outside the gene matches: 5. Here the CDR3 DNA reads TGTGCCAGCAGCCAAGACAGGGCGAACACTGAAGCTTTCTTT. It translates to CASSQDRANTEAFF.

The chain recombines TRBV7-3 with TRBJ1-1, with D hard to call. The length of the CDR3 is 13 residues. V lost 4 bases and J 7 bases, leaving 13 bases between the germline ends. Per germline, CDR1 SGHTA and CDR2 FQGTGA. In DNA form, the CDR3 reads TGTGCCAGCAGCTCCAAAACGGGAGTTGAAGCTTTCTTT. This translates into CASSSKTGVEAFF.

J is TRBJ1-1 and V is TRBV20-1; D is uncertain. V was pared by 4 bases and J by 11 bases, with 14 bases between. The CDR3 has 11 residues. Germline V gene sequence: CDR1 DFQATT, CDR2 SNEGSKA (reference sequence). The CDR3 loop is CSAIPTRRAFF. CDR3 DNA: TGCAGTGCTATACCGACGAGAAGGGCTTTCTTT.

This chain joins TRBV30 and TRBJ2-4; no clear D. CDR1 is GTSNPN, CDR2 SVGIG, per germline (reference sequence). V lost 3 bases and J lost 0, with 6 bases in between. This CDR3 has 13 residues. CDR3 sequence: CAWSAQAKNIQYF. The CDR3 coding sequence is TGTGCCTGGAGCGCACAAGCCAAAAACATTCAGTACTTC.

The gene calls are TRBV2 and TRBJ1-2; the D gene is possibly TRBD1 (5 bases). Germline V gene data show CDR1 as SNHLY and CDR2 as FYNNEI. Deletions cut 7 bases from V and 4 bases from J, with 13 bases between. The CDR3 contains 13 residues. The CDR3 spells CASIGRGVYGYTF. The CDR3 DNA reads TGTGCCAGCATTGGCCGGGGGGTCTATGGCTACACCTTC.